Shown below are 27 T cell receptor beta chains from a single sample sequenced in a study of response to subunit inactivated influenza vaccine. MiXCR, applied by TCRdb to the RT-PCR reads, yields one record per CDR3 protein. The sample has over 400,000 distinct CDR3 sequences, 9.5% to 13% seen once. The material was PBMCs from blood, obtained about 40 days after vaccination. These receptor sequences come from a man aged 45-65 years who received an inactivated influenza vaccine.

The chain uses TRBV15 and TRBJ2-1, with D unresolved. Between the trimmed V and J ends, which lost 5 bases and 4 bases, there was a span of 6 bases. This CDR3 has 12 residues. Germline loops: CDR1 LNHNV, CDR2 YYDKDF (reference sequence). The CDR3 region is CATSGEYNEQFF. In nucleotides, the CDR3 is TGTGCCACCAGCGGCGAGTACAATGAGCAGTTCTTC.

This clonotype was detected a few times. The rearrangement joins TRBV12-3 or TRBV12-4 to TRBJ1-1; 8 positions match TRBD1. The CDR3 is made up of 13 amino acids. The trim removed 6 bases at V and 6 bases at J, leaving 6 bases unmatched. The CDR3 DNA follows: TGTGCCAGCAGCTTCAGGGGGCTCCCTGAAGCTTTCTTT. This gives the protein CASSFRGLPEAFF.

This chain joins TRBV4-3 and TRBJ2-1, with 10 positions matching TRBD2. V shed 4 bases, J shed 0 bases, and the junction held 9 bases outside the gene matches. CDR3 length: 18 amino acids. The germline CDR1 and CDR2 sequences are LGHNA and YSLEER. In nucleotides, the CDR3 is TGCGCCAGCAGCCCTGAGGGACTAGCGCCCAGCTCCTACAATGAGCAGTTCTTC. Translating it yields CASSPEGLAPSSYNEQFF.

This clonotype occurred many times. The chain combines TRBV20-1 with TRBJ2-2, with 9 positions matching TRBD2. The CDR3 has 15 residues. The junction had 9 bases not matched to a gene; V was cut back by 6 bases and J by 4 bases. Germline lookup yields CDR1 DFQATT and CDR2 SNEGSKA (reference sequence). The CDR3 bases are TGCAGTGCCCCGCGGACTAGCGCCGTCACCGGGGAGCTGTTTTTT. It translates to CSAPRTSAVTGELFF.

CDR3: CASSARRSQYF. The DNA of the CDR3 is TGTGCCAGCAGCGCTAGGCGAAGCCAGTATTTT. The chain has TRBV7-9 and TRBJ2-3; D unresolved. The CDR3 spans 11 residues. The V end lost 5 bases, the J end lost 12 bases, and 12 bases lay between the germline ends. Looked up from germline, CDR1 is SEHNR and CDR2 is FQNEAQ (reference sequence).

This clonotype was seen ten or more times. The chain carries TRBV12-3 or TRBV12-4 and TRBJ2-1, with 7 nucleotides matching TRBD1. Losses at the gene ends were 5 bases for V and 0 bases for J; bases not matched to a gene: 4. The CDR3 extends over 15 amino acids. The CDR3 DNA reads TGTGCCAGCAGTCCCGAGGGGGCCTCCTACAATGAGCAGTTCTTC. This codes for CASSPEGASYNEQFF.

This clonotype was found many times. A read error may produce the germline difference seen at one junction end. The rearrangement links TRBV6-1 to TRBJ1-6; maybe TRBD1 (5 bases). Germline V gene sequence: CDR1 MNHNS, CDR2 SASEGT. The CDR3 covers 15 residues. CDR3 DNA sequence: TGTGCCAGCAGGGAAGGGGTGACCTATAATTCACCCCTCCACTTT. This codes for CASREGVTYNSPLHF.

This clonotype was counted many times. This sequence joins TRBV20-1 and TRBJ2-1; D uncertain. This CDR3 region has 14 residues. V was shortened by 2 bases and J by 1 base, with 9 bases between the two germline ends. Germline CDR1 is DFQATT and CDR2 is SNEGSKA (reference sequence). The CDR3 here is CSARKANSYNEQFF. The CDR3 nucleotides are TGCAGTGCTAGAAAAGCGAATTCCTACAATGAGCAGTTCTTC.

This clonotype was counted between two and nine times. This sequence joins TRBV6-1 and TRBJ2-3; D possibly uses TRBD1 or TRBD2 (5 bases each). V was clipped by 6 bases and J by 4 bases, with 17 bases between them. The CDR3 is 15 residues long. The germline V gene encodes CDR1 MNHNS and CDR2 SASEGT. CDR3 DNA sequence: TGTGCCAGCAGCCTAGAGGCAGGGACCTCAGATACGCAGTATTTT. Translation gives CASSLEAGTSDTQYF.

This clonotype was seen more than once but under ten times. V and J are TRBV4-3 and TRBJ2-4; 7 bases match TRBD1. Per the germline V gene, CDR1 is LGHNA and CDR2 is YSLEER. The CDR3 consists of 16 residues. Unmatched junction bases numbered 7, after V lost 1 base and J lost 4 bases. The CDR3 nucleotides are TGCGCCAGCAGCCAAGCGCCAGACAGGGAAAAAAACATTCAGTACTTC. Translated, it gives CASSQAPDREKNIQYF.

This clonotype was picked up a small number of times. For the CDR3, the DNA is TGTGCCAGCTCACCACTCTTGGTCACAGCCGGCGAGCAGTACTTC. This gives the protein CASSPLLVTAGEQYF. This chain uses TRBV18 with TRBJ2-7; D is undetermined. V was pared by 1 base and J by 6 bases, with 16 bases between. CDR1 and CDR2 from the germline V gene are KGHSH and LQKENI. This CDR3 has 15 residues.

This clonotype was detected ten times or more. This rearrangement joins TRBV7-9 to TRBJ2-5; 9 bases match TRBD1. CDR3 length: 14 residues. Germline V CDR1 and CDR2: SEHNR, FQNEAQ (reference sequence). Trimming took 5 bases from V and 2 from J; bases not matched to a gene: 3. CDR3 region: CASSPGQGQETQYF. Here the CDR3 DNA reads TGTGCCAGCAGCCCAGGACAGGGGCAAGAGACCCAGTACTTC.

This clonotype was detected only a few times. The chain couples TRBV5-1 to TRBJ2-7; D may be TRBD1 (6 bases). Germline V gene sequence: CDR1 SGHRS, CDR2 YFSETQ. The V and J ends lost 4 bases and 6 bases respectively, with 20 bases between them. The CDR3 totals 15 residues. CDR3 in amino acids: CASSPLGVRGIEQYF. The DNA of the CDR3 is TGCGCCAGCAGCCCCCTGGGGGTTAGGGGGATCGAGCAGTACTTC.

The sample holds a few counts of this clonotype. The gene calls are TRBV5-6 and TRBJ1-2, with 7 bases lining up with TRBD1. CDR3 length: 16 residues. Germline CDR1 and CDR2: SGHDT and YYEEEE. V was pared by 4 bases and J by 2 bases, with 11 bases of the junction left unmatched. This chain's CDR3 is CASSTRGGRGNYGYTF. Written as DNA, the CDR3 is TGTGCCAGCAGCACGAGGGGCGGCAGGGGGAACTATGGCTACACCTTC. The variable domain in full, completed from reference TRBV5-6 and TRBJ1-2, reads DAGVTQSPTHLIKTRGQQVTLRCSPKSGHDTVSWYQQALGQGPQFIFQYYEEEERQRGNFPDRFSGHQFPNYSSELNVNALLLGDSALYLCASSTRGGRGNYGYTFGSGTRLTVV.

This clonotype was observed a handful of times. J is TRBJ2-7 and V is TRBV12-3 or TRBV12-4; D remains unclear. The CDR3 runs to 13 residues. With 1 base removed from V and 7 bases from J, the gap between germline ends came to 11 bases. For the CDR3, the DNA is TGTGCCAGCAGTTTAGGCCCATATGGGGAGCAGTACTTC. This codes for CASSLGPYGEQYF.

This clonotype was observed many times. The chain uses TRBV24-1 and TRBJ2-1, with 7 bases identical to TRBD2. The trim removed 4 bases at V and 5 bases at J, leaving 7 bases unmatched. The CDR3 sequence is 15 residues long. The germline V gene has CDR1 KGHDR and CDR2 SFDVKD. As DNA, the CDR3 is TGTGCCACCAGTGAGCCGGAGCGGGACGACAATGAGCAGTTCTTC. It is translated as CATSEPERDDNEQFF.

This clonotype showed up just a few times. The chain joins TRBV7-8 to TRBJ1-1; 8 nucleotides align to TRBD1. In germline, CDR1 is SGHVS, CDR2 FQNEAQ. CDR3 length equals 14 residues. The V and J ends lost 8 bases and 0 bases, in that order; junction bases with no gene match: 5. CDR3 region: CASRQGTLNTEAFF. CDR3 DNA sequence: TGTGCCAGCCGACAGGGGACCCTGAACACTGAAGCTTTCTTT.

This clonotype came up many times. The chain has TRBV12-3 or TRBV12-4 and TRBJ2-5; D gene uncertain. The CDR3 totals 20 residues. Trimming shortened V by 8 bases and J by 3 bases, and 34 bases separated the two germline ends. The CDR3 DNA is TGTGCCAGCTCCGTTGGTTCCGGGCTCATCTTACCGGGTTCCAAAGAGACCCAGTACTTC. Translation gives CASSVGSGLILPGSKETQYF.

This chain links TRBV9 with TRBJ2-1; the D gene is possibly TRBD1 (6 bases). Trimming removed 1 base at V and 2 bases at J, with 13 bases between. CDR1 is SGDLS and CDR2 is YYNGEE in the germline V gene. CDR3 length equals 16 residues. CDR3 DNA sequence: TGTGCCAGCAGCGTAAACAGGGCGGAGGCCTACAATGAGCAGTTCTTC. Translation: CASSVNRAEAYNEQFF.

This clonotype was observed a handful of times. The chain recombines TRBV12-3 or TRBV12-4 with TRBJ1-6; 7 bases fit TRBD1. The CDR3 length is 14 residues. The V segment lost 6 bases and the J segment 5 bases; nucleotides outside the gene matches: 4. Here the CDR3 reads CASRLDRDNSPLHF. The CDR3 region has the DNA TGTGCCAGCAGACTCGACAGGGATAATTCACCCCTCCACTTT.

This clonotype was seen a handful of times. The CDR3 sequence is CASSDRLNGYTF. The DNA for the CDR3 is TGTGCCAGCAGTGATCGGTTGAATGGCTACACCTTC. The rearrangement links TRBV6-1 to TRBJ1-2; no clear D. Per germline, CDR1 MNHNS and CDR2 SASEGT. This CDR3 spans 12 amino acids. V was cut by 3 bases and J by 6 bases, with 8 bases left in between.

The CDR3: CASSRYGTGELFF. The CDR3, as DNA: TGCGCCAGCAGCCGCTACGGCACCGGGGAGCTGTTTTTT. The chain couples TRBV4-1 to TRBJ2-2, with unresolved D. Germline V gene sequence: CDR1 MGHRA, CDR2 YSYEKL. The V end lost 4 bases, the J end lost 4 bases, and 7 bases lay between the germline ends. The CDR3 extends over 13 amino acids.

This clonotype was seen a handful of times. The chain joins TRBV20-1 to TRBJ2-7, with 11 nucleotides matching TRBD2. Losses at the gene ends were 0 bases for V and 3 bases for J; bases not matched to a gene: 7. The CDR3 is 16 residues long. CDR1 is DFQATT, CDR2 SNEGSKA, per germline (reference sequence). CDR3 sequence (DNA): TGCAGTGCTAGAGATCGCACTAGCGGGGGTCTCTACGAGCAGTACTTC. Its translation is CSARDRTSGGLYEQYF.

This clonotype was seen at least ten times. The V call is TRBV11-2, the J call TRBJ2-1, with TRBD2 identical over 9 bases. The germline V gene has CDR1 SGHAT and CDR2 FQNNGV. The CDR3 totals 18 residues. After removal of 1 base from V and 7 bases from J, the junction contained 14 bases not matched to a gene. In DNA form, the CDR3 reads TGTGCCAGCAGCTTAGGTTGGGTTCGCGGGAGGGCCGGAAATGAGCAGTTCTTC. It is translated as CASSLGWVRGRAGNEQFF.

The gene calls are TRBV7-2 and TRBJ2-5; D ambiguous. The CDR3 loop spans 12 amino acids. Germline-derived CDR1 and CDR2 are SGHTA and FQGNSA. V lost 1 base and J 12 bases, leaving 12 bases between the germline ends. Here the CDR3 reads CASSLETGDKYF. The CDR3 nucleotides read TGTGCCAGCAGCTTAGAGACCGGCGACAAGTACTTC.

Only a few counts were recorded for this clonotype. V and J are TRBV20-1 and TRBJ2-5, with no clear D. The CDR3 runs 11 residues. Per germline, CDR1 DFQATT and CDR2 SNEGSKA (reference sequence). V gave up 3 bases and J gave up 7 bases, with 9 bases separating them. CDR3: CSASSTSTQYF. The CDR3 bases are TGCAGTGCTAGCTCGACCTCGACCCAGTACTTC.

This clonotype was observed many times. The chain links TRBV7-2 to TRBJ2-3; 11 bases line up with TRBD2. CDR1 and CDR2 (germline): SGHTA, FQGNSA. The CDR3 extends over 16 amino acids. Trimming removed 5 bases from V and 3 bases from J; junction bases left unmatched: 7. The CDR3 reads CASSPLGLAVTDTQYF. The CDR3 DNA sequence: TGTGCCAGCAGCCCCCTGGGACTAGCGGTTACAGATACGCAGTATTTT.